A single sample gave rise to the 14 T cell receptor beta chains below, sequenced in a study of T cell responses to AZD1222 COVID-19 vaccine. Assay used: immunoSEQ multiplex PCR; TCRdb lists only in-frame clones, some missing. The sample lists roughly 120,000 clones, around 90% occurring once. Sequencing used peripheral blood, obtained 28 days after the second AZD1222 dose. The origin of the receptors is an adult who received the AZD1222 COVID-19 vaccine.

This clone was picked up one time. V is TRBV11-1 and J is TRBJ1-4; TRBD1 is a possible D gene (5 bases). Germline CDR1 reads SGHAT; CDR2 reads FQDESV (reference sequence). The CDR3 length is 14 residues. Trimming stripped 3 bases from V and 11 bases from J, with 16 bases between. The CDR3 loop reads CASSFNGGMKKLFF. DNA of the CDR3: TGTGCCAGCAGCTTTAACGGGGGAATGAAGAAACTGTTTTTT.

V usage is TRBV6-5 and J usage is TRBJ2-7; D ambiguous. The V end was cut by 2 bases, the J end by 3 bases, with 14 bases between. The CDR3 consists of 15 residues. Germline assignment: CDR1 MNHEY and CDR2 SVGAGI. The CDR3 coding sequence is TGTGCCAGCAGTTACGGTAGCAGGTCGGACTACGAGCAGTACTTC. It specifies CASSYGSRSDYEQYF.

The chain uses TRBV4-3 and TRBJ1-2, with 7 nucleotides matching TRBD1. V was pared by 4 bases and J by 4 bases, with 9 bases of the junction left unmatched. CDR3 length equals 15 residues. Germline CDR1 reads LGHNA; CDR2 reads YSLEER. CDR3 protein: CASSPLRGAIYGYTF. The CDR3 bases are TGCGCCAGCAGCCCCCTCAGGGGGGCTATCTATGGCTACACCTTC.

V is TRBV18 and J is TRBJ1-2, with D possibly matching TRBD1 (6 bases). Per the germline V gene, CDR1 is KGHSH and CDR2 is LQKENI. The CDR3 loop spans 13 amino acids. V was trimmed by 3 bases and J by 4 bases, leaving 9 bases between them. The CDR3 DNA sequence: TGTGCCAGCTCACCGAAGGGGGGCTATGGCTACACCTTC. Its protein is CASSPKGGYGYTF.

The count of this clone is one. The same CDR3 arises from other DNA sequences in this sample as well. The chain uses TRBV12-3 or TRBV12-4 and TRBJ1-2; D is uncertain. V dropped 3 bases and J dropped 2 bases, with 4 bases sitting between them. The CDR3 contains 12 residues. CDR3 sequence reads: CASSLGNYGYTF. The CDR3 nucleotides are TGTGCCAGCAGTTTGGGCAACTATGGCTACACCTTC.

This chain links TRBV27 with TRBJ2-1; 7 positions agree with TRBD2. The CDR3 runs to 15 residues. V dropped 3 bases and J dropped 0; count of bases not matched to a gene: 2. In germline, CDR1 is MNHEY, CDR2 SMNVEV (reference sequence). The DNA of the CDR3 is TGTGCCAGCAGTTTGTCGGGGGGCTCCTACAATGAGCAGTTCTTC. It is translated as CASSLSGGSYNEQFF.

The rearrangement uses TRBV7-3 and TRBJ2-3, with 9 bases fitting TRBD1. V was clipped by 5 bases and J by 3 bases; unmatched bases: 3. Per the germline V gene, CDR1 is SGHTA and CDR2 is FQGTGA. The CDR3 spans 14 residues. CDR3 in amino acids: CASSRTGVTDTQYF. CDR3 bases: TGTGCCAGCAGCAGGACAGGGGTGACAGATACGCAGTATTTT.

This clone is a singleton in its sample. V gene TRBV4-3 combines with J gene TRBJ1-1; TRBD1 might be the D (6 bases). The germline V and J ends were trimmed by 0 bases and 4 bases, with 15 bases remaining between them. The CDR3 length is 16 residues. Germline CDR1 and CDR2: LGHNA and YSLEER. CDR3 in amino acids: CASSQEAGGGATEAFF. The CDR3, as DNA: TGCGCCAGCAGCCAAGAGGCCGGAGGGGGGGCCACTGAAGCTTTCTTT.

The J gene is TRBJ2-7, the V gene TRBV7-9; 9 bases are a match to TRBD2. Germline-derived CDR1 and CDR2 are SEHNR and FQNEAQ (reference sequence). The junction had 3 bases not matched to a gene; V was cut back by 0 bases and J by 3 bases. The CDR3 contains 15 residues. The CDR3 coding sequence is TGTGCCAGCAGCTTAGCGCAAGCGGGAGGCTACGAGCAGTACTTC. Its protein product is CASSLAQAGGYEQYF. Looking up the rest from reference TRBV7-9 and TRBJ2-7 gives the full variable domain: DTGVSQNPRHKITKRGQNVTFRCDPISEHNRLYWYRQTLGQGPEFLTYFQNEAQLEKSRLLSDRFSAERPKGSFSTLEIQRTEQGDSAMYLCASSLAQAGGYEQYFGPGTRLTVT.

The chain recombines TRBV11-2 with TRBJ1-3; no firm D call. The length of the CDR3 is 16 residues. V lost 0 bases to trimming and J lost 0 bases, with 9 bases between them. Germline V gives CDR1 SGHAT, CDR2 FQNNGV. CDR3 loop: CASSLDSGSSGNTIYF. CDR3 coding DNA: TGTGCCAGCAGCTTAGATAGCGGCAGCTCTGGAAACACCATATATTTT.

V usage is TRBV27 and J usage is TRBJ2-7; unclear D gene. V shed 5 bases and J shed 3 bases, with 17 bases lying between them. Germline V CDR1 and CDR2: MNHEY, SMNVEV (reference sequence). The CDR3 has 15 amino acids. The CDR3 nucleotides are TGTGCCAGCAGTCCTTTGGGTGGGGTAAACTACGAGCAGTACTTC. This encodes CASSPLGGVNYEQYF.

The chain joins TRBV11-1 to TRBJ2-7; D uncertain. This CDR3 is built from 14 residues. Germline CDR1 SGHAT, CDR2 FQDESV (reference sequence). V was cut by 6 bases and J by 4 bases, with 16 bases left in between. The CDR3 DNA follows: TGTGCCAGCAGTTTGCCGTCGGGTCGTTACGAGCAGTACTTC. This sequence encodes CASSLPSGRYEQYF.

This clone was recorded many times. The rearrangement uses TRBV5-4 and TRBJ2-3, with 11 bases matching TRBD1. Germline V gene sequence: CDR1 SGHNT, CDR2 YYREEE (reference sequence). The CDR3 consists of 14 residues. V shed 6 bases and J 3 bases; nucleotides not matched to a gene: 3. CDR3 sequence (DNA): TGTGCCAGCACTGGGACAGGGGGAACAGATACGCAGTATTTT. Its protein is CASTGTGGTDTQYF.

The V gene is TRBV12-5, the J gene TRBJ2-3; no reliable D call. The CDR3 extends over 12 amino acids. Germline V gene sequence: CDR1 LGHNT, CDR2 FRNRAP. The ends were cut back, 1 base at V and 14 bases at J, with 13 bases in the middle. CDR3 in DNA: TGTGCTAGTGGTTTGGAGGACCTCGAACGGTATTTT. This gives the protein CASGLEDLERYF.